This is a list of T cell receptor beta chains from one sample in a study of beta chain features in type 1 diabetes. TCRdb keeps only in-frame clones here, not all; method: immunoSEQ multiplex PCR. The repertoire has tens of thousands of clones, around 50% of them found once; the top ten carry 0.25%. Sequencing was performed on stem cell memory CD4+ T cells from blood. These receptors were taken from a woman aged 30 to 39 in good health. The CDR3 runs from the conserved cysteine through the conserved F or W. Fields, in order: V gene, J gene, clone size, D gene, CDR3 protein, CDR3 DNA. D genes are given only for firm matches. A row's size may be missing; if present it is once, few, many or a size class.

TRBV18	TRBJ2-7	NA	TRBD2	CASSRDYRSSEQYF	TGTGCCAGCTCCCGGGACTACCGCTCTTCCGAGCAGTACTTC
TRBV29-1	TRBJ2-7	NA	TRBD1	CSVYGTGGYEQYF	TGCAGCGTTTATGGGACAGGAGGCTACGAGCAGTACTTC
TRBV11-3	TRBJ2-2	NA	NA	CASSEDRFTGELFF	TGTGCCAGCAGCGAAGACAGGTTCACCGGGGAGCTGTTTTTT
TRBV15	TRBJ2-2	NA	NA	CATSRRQATLADTGELFF	TGTGCCACCAGCAGGCGACAGGCAACCCTGGCGGACACCGGGGAGCTGTTTTTT
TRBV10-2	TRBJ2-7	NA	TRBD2	CASSPLAGLTYEQYF	TGCGCCAGCAGTCCACTAGCGGGATTAACCTACGAGCAGTACTTC
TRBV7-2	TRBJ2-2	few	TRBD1	CASSLAQGARTGELFF	TGTGCCAGCAGCTTAGCACAGGGGGCCCGAACCGGGGAGCTGTTTTTT
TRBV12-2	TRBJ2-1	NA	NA	CASRLGPVSAEQFF	TGTGCAAGTCGCTTAGGTCCGGTGAGTGCTGAGCAGTTCTTC
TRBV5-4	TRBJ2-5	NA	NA	CASSLVAGVPFETQYF	TGTGCCAGCAGCTTGGTAGCTGGAGTCCCATTCGAGACCCAGTACTTC
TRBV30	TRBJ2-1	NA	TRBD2	CAWRLAGQYSYNEQFF	TGTGCCTGGAGACTAGCGGGACAGTACTCCTACAATGAGCAGTTCTTC
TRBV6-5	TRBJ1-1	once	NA	CASSFSGDLTEAFF	TGTGCCAGCAGTTTTTCGGGGGACCTCACTGAAGCTTTCTTT
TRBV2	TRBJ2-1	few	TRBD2	CASSGLAGEQFF	TGTGCCAGCAGTGGACTAGCGGGAGAGCAGTTCTTC
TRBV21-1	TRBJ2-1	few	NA	CASSKEGPSRDTVAGGTYNEQFF	NA
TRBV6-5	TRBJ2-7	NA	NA	CASSREAGYEQYF	TGTGCCAGCAGCCGGGAAGCGGGCTACGAGCAGTACTTC
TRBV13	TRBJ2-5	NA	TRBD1	CASSLTGGSGETQYF	TGTGCCAGCAGCCTGACAGGGGGGTCAGGGGAGACCCAGTACTTC
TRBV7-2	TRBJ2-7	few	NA	CASSPSYEQYF	TGTGCCAGCAGCCCTTCCTACGAGCAGTACTTC
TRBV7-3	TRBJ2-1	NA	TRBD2	CASSPLLAANEQFF	TGTGCCAGCAGCCCCTTGCTAGCGGCCAATGAGCAGTTCTTC
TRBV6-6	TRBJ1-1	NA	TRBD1	CASSFNRGGTEAFF	TGTGCCAGCAGTTTTAACAGGGGGGGGACTGAAGCTTTCTTT
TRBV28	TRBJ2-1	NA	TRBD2	CASSRAGGANEQFF	TGTGCCAGCAGCCGAGCGGGAGGAGCCAATGAGCAGTTCTTC
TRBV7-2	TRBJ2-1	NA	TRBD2	CASSLTSGRALVEQFF	TGTGCCAGCAGCTTAACTAGCGGGAGGGCCTTGGTTGAGCAGTTCTTC
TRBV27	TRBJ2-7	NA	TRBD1	CASIRTGTYEQYF	TGTGCCAGCATAAGGACAGGGACATACGAGCAGTACTTC
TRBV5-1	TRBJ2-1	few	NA	CASSLELTSYNEQFF	TGCGCCAGCAGCTTGGAACTTACCTCCTACAATGAGCAGTTCTTC
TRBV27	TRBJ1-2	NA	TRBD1	CASRRTGTGPYGYTF	TGTGCCAGCAGACGAACCGGGACAGGGCCCTATGGCTACACCTTC
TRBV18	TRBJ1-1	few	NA	CASSPQLQKNTEAFF	TGTGCCAGCTCACCACAATTACAGAAGAACACTGAAGCTTTCTTT
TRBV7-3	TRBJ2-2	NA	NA	CASSLNAVTGELFF	TGTGCCAGCAGCTTAAATGCGGTTACCGGGGAGCTGTTTTTT
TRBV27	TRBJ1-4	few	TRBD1	CASRGQGAANEKLFF	TGTGCCAGCAGGGGACAGGGGGCCGCTAATGAAAAACTGTTTTTT
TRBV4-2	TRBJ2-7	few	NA	CASSQASASYEQYF	TGTGCCAGCAGCCAAGCTAGCGCCTCCTACGAGCAGTACTTC
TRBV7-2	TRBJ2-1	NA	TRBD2	CASSQGLAGVGEQFF	TGTGCCAGCAGCCAAGGACTAGCGGGAGTTGGTGAGCAGTTCTTC
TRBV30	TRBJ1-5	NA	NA	CAWSVQSNQPQHF	TGTGCCTGGAGTGTGCAGAGCAATCAGCCCCAGCATTTT
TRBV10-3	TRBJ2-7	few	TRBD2	CAISGTSGSYEQYF	TGTGCCATCAGTGGGACTAGCGGGAGCTACGAGCAGTACTTC
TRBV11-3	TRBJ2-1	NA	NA	CASSLAGVAEQFF	TGTGCCAGCAGCTTAGCAGGGGTGGCTGAGCAGTTCTTC
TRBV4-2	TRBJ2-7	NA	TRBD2	CASSQDKPGLAVFEQYF	TGTGCCAGCAGCCAAGATAAGCCGGGACTAGCGGTTTTCGAGCAGTACTTC
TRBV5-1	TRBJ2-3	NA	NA	CASSLGQGGTSTDTQYF	TGCGCCAGCAGCTTGGGCCAGGGGGGAACTAGCACAGATACGCAGTATTTT
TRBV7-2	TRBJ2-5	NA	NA	CASSLWASGETQYF	TGTGCCAGCAGCTTATGGGCCAGCGGAGAGACCCAGTACTTC
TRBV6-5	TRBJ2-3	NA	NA	CASSSPQGYTQYF	TGTGCCAGCAGCTCCCCACAGGGATATACGCAGTATTTT
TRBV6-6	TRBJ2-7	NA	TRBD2	CASSPLGGTYEQYF	TGTGCCAGCAGTCCCTTGGGGGGGACCTACGAGCAGTACTTC
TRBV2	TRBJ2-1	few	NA	CASSEKPDNEQFF	TGTGCCAGCAGTGAAAAGCCCGACAATGAGCAGTTCTTC
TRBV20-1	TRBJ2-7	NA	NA	CSARLGREQYF	TGCAGTGCTAGGCTAGGGAGGGAGCAGTACTTC
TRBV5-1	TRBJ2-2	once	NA	CASRPGQPTGELFF	TGCGCCAGTAGGCCGGGACAACCGACCGGGGAGCTGTTTTTT
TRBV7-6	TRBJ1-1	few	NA	CASSPIDRYTETFF	TGTGCCAGCAGCCCGATCGACAGATACACTGAAACTTTCTTT
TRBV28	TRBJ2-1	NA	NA	CASSLAAGPHNEQFF	TGTGCCAGCAGTTTAGCAGCAGGTCCTCACAATGAGCAGTTCTTC
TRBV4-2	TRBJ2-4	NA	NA	CASSQGQSDIQYF	TGTGCCAGCAGCCAAGGACAGTCAGACATTCAGTACTTC
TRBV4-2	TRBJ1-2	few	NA	CASSQERGHNYGYTF	TGTGCCAGCAGCCAAGAGCGCGGACATAACTATGGCTACACCTTC
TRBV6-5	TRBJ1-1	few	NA	CASSYADRQNTEAFF	TGTGCCAGCAGTTACGCTGACAGGCAGAACACTGAAGCTTTCTTT
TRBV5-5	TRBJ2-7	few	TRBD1	CASRQTGAYEQYF	TGTGCCAGCAGACAGACAGGGGCCTACGAGCAGTACTTC
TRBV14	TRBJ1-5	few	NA	CASSPNVRVPQHF	TGTGCCAGCAGTCCCAATGTCCGAGTTCCCCAGCATTTT
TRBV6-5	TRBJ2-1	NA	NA	CASSYLGGRDSQFF	TGTGCCAGCAGTTACCTGGGGGGGCGAGATTCGCAGTTCTTC
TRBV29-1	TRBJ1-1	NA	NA	CSVQGVTEAFF	TGCAGCGTCCAAGGGGTCACTGAAGCTTTCTTT
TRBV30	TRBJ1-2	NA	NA	CAWSPGLQNYGYTF	TGTGCCTGGAGTCCGGGACTCCAAAACTATGGCTACACCTTC
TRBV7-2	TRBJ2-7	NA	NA	CASSYPGGREQYF	TGTGCCAGCAGCTACCCAGGGGGGCGCGAGCAGTACTTC
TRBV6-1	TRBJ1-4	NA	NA	CASSPGGGNEKLFF	TGTGCCAGCAGTCCTGGGGGCGGTAATGAAAAACTGTTTTTT
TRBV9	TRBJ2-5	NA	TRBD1	CASSATGWEETQYF	TGTGCCAGCAGCGCGACAGGGTGGGAAGAGACCCAGTACTTC
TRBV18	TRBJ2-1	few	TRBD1	CASSPRTGEEQFF	TGTGCCAGCTCACCACGGACAGGGGAAGAGCAGTTCTTC
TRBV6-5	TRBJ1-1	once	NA	CASSYRGAAFF	TGTGCCAGCAGTTACAGGGGCGCGGCTTTCTTT
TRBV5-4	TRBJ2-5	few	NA	CASRDRPQETQYF	TGTGCCAGCCGAGACAGGCCCCAAGAGACCCAGTACTTC